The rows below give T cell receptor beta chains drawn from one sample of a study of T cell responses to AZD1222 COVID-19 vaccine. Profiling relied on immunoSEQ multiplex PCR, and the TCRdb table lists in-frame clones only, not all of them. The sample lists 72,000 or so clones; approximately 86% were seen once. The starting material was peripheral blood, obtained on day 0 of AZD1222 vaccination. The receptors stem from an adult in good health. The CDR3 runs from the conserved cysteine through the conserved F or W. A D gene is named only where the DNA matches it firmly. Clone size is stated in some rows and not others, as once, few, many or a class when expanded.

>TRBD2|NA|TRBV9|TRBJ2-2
TGTGCCAGCACTCGGGGACTAGCGGAGGCCACCGGGGAGCTGTTTTTT
CASTRGLAEATGELFF
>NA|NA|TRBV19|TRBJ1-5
TGTGCCAGTAGTATTCTCCTGGGAACAAACAATCAGCCCCAGCATTTT
CASSILLGTNNQPQHF
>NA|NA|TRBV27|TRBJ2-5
TGTGCCAGCAGTCCAGGGATTCAAGAGACCCAGTACTTC
CASSPGIQETQYF
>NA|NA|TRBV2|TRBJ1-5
TGTGCCAGCAGGGATGACAGAGCCGCCGGGCAGCCCCAGCATTTT
CASRDDRAAGQPQHF
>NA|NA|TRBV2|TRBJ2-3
TGTGCCAGCAGCGTGGAAACAGATACGCAGTATTTT
CASSVETDTQYF
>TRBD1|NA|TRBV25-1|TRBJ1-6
TGTGCCAGCAGTGAACTCGGACAGGGAAATTCACCCCTCCACTTT
CASSELGQGNSPLHF
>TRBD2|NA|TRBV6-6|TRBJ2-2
TGTGCCAGCAGTTTGACTAGCCCCGGGGAGCTGTTTTTT
CASSLTSPGELFF
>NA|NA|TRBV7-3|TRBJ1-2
TGTGCCAGCAGCCCGTCCGGTGGTTCCAACTATGGCTACACCTTC
CASSPSGGSNYGYTF
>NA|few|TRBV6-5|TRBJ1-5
TGTGCCAGCAGACAGTCTAGCAATCAGCCCCAGCATTTT
CASRQSSNQPQHF
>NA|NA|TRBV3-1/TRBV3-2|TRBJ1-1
TGTGCCAGCAGCCAAGGGGCCCGCCGGGGAGAAGCTTTCTTT
CASSQGARRGEAFF
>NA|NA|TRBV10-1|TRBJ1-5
TGCGCCAGCAGTGATGAAAATCTAGGGAATTTT
CASSDENLGNF
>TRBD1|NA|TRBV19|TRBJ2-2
TGTGCCGCAGGGGGCTGGGTCGGGGAGCTGTTTTTT
CAAGGWVGELFF
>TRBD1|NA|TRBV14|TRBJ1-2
TGTGCCAGCAGCCAGACAGGGGGCAATGGCTACACCTTC
CASSQTGGNGYTF
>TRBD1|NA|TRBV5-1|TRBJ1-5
TGCGCCAGCAGCTTTGGACAGGGACAAGGAAATCAGCCCCAGCATTTT
CASSFGQGQGNQPQHF
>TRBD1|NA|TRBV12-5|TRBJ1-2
TGTGCTAGTGGTTTGCCGGAGAGGAGACAGGGGGCTTTGGGCTACACCTTC
CASGLPERRQGALGYTF
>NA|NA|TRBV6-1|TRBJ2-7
TGTGCCAGCAGTGAAGGAGACAGACGTCCCTACGAGCAGTACTTC
CASSEGDRRPYEQYF
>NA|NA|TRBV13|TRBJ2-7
TGTGCCAGCAGCTCCCCTTACGAGCAGTACTTC
CASSSPYEQYF
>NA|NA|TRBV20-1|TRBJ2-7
TGCAGTGCTAGTTTGGGTGCCTCCTACGAGCAGTACTTC
CSASLGASYEQYF
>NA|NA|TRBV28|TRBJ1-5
TGTGCCAGCTCCGGGGCTTCGAATCAGCCCCAGCATTTT
CASSGASNQPQHF
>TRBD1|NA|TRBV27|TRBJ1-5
TGTGCCAGCAGTATCACAGGGGGCTGGGGCAATCAGCCCCAGCATTTT
CASSITGGWGNQPQHF
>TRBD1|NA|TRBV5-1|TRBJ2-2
TGCGCCAGCAGCTTGTTGGGACAGGGCGGGGAGCTGTTTTTT
CASSLLGQGGELFF
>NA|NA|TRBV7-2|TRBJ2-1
TGTGCCAGCAGCTTAGCCCCGTCGCCGAATAACAATGAGCAGTTCTTC
CASSLAPSPNNNEQFF
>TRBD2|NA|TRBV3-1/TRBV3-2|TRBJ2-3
TGTGCCAGCAGCCCCTTCTGGGACTACAATAGCACAGATACGCAGTATTTT
CASSPFWDYNSTDTQYF
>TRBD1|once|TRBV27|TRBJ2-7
TGTGCCAGCAGGTCCGGGACAGGGATGGTCGAGCAGTACTTC
CASRSGTGMVEQYF
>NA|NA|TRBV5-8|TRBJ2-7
TGTGCCAGCAGCTTATCGACCACCTACGAGCAGTACTTC
CASSLSTTYEQYF